These T cell receptor beta chains were read from a single sample in a study of blood T cell repertoires in COVID-19. The data were produced by immunoSEQ multiplex PCR, yet TCRdb's version contains in-frame clones alone and is incomplete. This sample has about 210,000 clones; around 92% occur once, and the top ten carry approximately 1.2%. Sample: peripheral blood. These receptors all come from a man aged 25 to 45 with acute or convalescent COVID-19. The CDR3 runs from the conserved cysteine through the conserved F or W. A D gene is named only where the DNA matches it firmly. Size is omitted from some rows. Given values are once, few, many or a class for expanded clones.

d_call: NA; j_call: TRBJ1-3; clone_size: NA; v_call: TRBV29-1; cdr3_nt: TGCAGCGTTGGAAGGGGTACAGGAAACACCATATATTTT; cdr3_aa: CSVGRGTGNTIYF
d_call: NA; j_call: TRBJ2-2; clone_size: NA; v_call: TRBV13; cdr3_nt: TGTGCCAGCAGCTCCCTAATGACAACGAACACCGGGGAGCTGTTTTTT; cdr3_aa: CASSSLMTTNTGELFF
d_call: NA; j_call: TRBJ2-5; clone_size: once; v_call: TRBV19; cdr3_nt: TGTGCCAGTACCACTTCTCTTTATGTGGAAGAGACCCAGTACTTC; cdr3_aa: CASTTSLYVEETQYF
d_call: NA; j_call: TRBJ1-2; clone_size: NA; v_call: TRBV11-2; cdr3_nt: TGTGCCAGCAGCCCAGGGGAGTTCTATGGCTACACCTTC; cdr3_aa: CASSPGEFYGYTF
d_call: NA; j_call: TRBJ1-2; clone_size: NA; v_call: TRBV6-5; cdr3_nt: TGTGCCAGCACCCGTGGGACAACATATGGCTACACCTTC; cdr3_aa: CASTRGTTYGYTF
d_call: NA; j_call: TRBJ2-7; clone_size: NA; v_call: TRBV19; cdr3_nt: TGTGCCAGTAGTCTGGGCCAGGGGTCCTACGAGCAGTACTTC; cdr3_aa: CASSLGQGSYEQYF
d_call: NA; j_call: TRBJ2-7; clone_size: NA; v_call: TRBV30; cdr3_nt: TGTGCCTGGAGTCGGAGGACAGCCGACTACTCCTACGAGCAGTACTTC; cdr3_aa: CAWSRRTADYSYEQYF
d_call: TRBD1; j_call: TRBJ2-3; clone_size: once; v_call: TRBV18; cdr3_nt: TGTGCCAGCTCACAACGTTTGGCGACAGGGGGCCCAGATACGCAGTATTTT; cdr3_aa: CASSQRLATGGPDTQYF
d_call: TRBD2; j_call: TRBJ2-1; clone_size: NA; v_call: TRBV6-4; cdr3_nt: TGTGCCAGCAGTGACCGACCTAGGACTAGCGGGAGTATGTTTGAGCAGTTCTTC; cdr3_aa: CASSDRPRTSGSMFEQFF
d_call: TRBD2; j_call: TRBJ2-3; clone_size: NA; v_call: TRBV5-1; cdr3_nt: TGCGCCAGCAGCGAAGTTAGCGGGAGGGCCCCAGATACGCAGTATTTT; cdr3_aa: CASSEVSGRAPDTQYF
d_call: NA; j_call: TRBJ2-2; clone_size: NA; v_call: TRBV3-1/TRBV3-2; cdr3_nt: TGTGCCAGCAGCCCCATCGGACATCTTAACACCGGGGAGCTGTTTTTT; cdr3_aa: CASSPIGHLNTGELFF
d_call: NA; j_call: TRBJ1-6; clone_size: NA; v_call: TRBV19; cdr3_nt: TGTGCCAGTAGTATGCTCGGGGTATCACCCCTCCACTTT; cdr3_aa: CASSMLGVSPLHF
d_call: NA; j_call: TRBJ1-6; clone_size: NA; v_call: TRBV13; cdr3_nt: TGTGCCAGCAGCTTAGGGCAGGGCAGCTCCTATAATTCACCCCTCCACTTT; cdr3_aa: CASSLGQGSSYNSPLHF
d_call: TRBD2; j_call: TRBJ2-3; clone_size: NA; v_call: TRBV6-1; cdr3_nt: TGTGCCAGCAGTGAGGGACTAGCGGGAGGGGATACGCAGTATTTT; cdr3_aa: CASSEGLAGGDTQYF
d_call: NA; j_call: TRBJ2-7; clone_size: NA; v_call: TRBV5-4; cdr3_nt: TGTGCCAGCAGCTTGGTGGGCGGGCCTCGGGTCGAGCAGTACTTC; cdr3_aa: CASSLVGGPRVEQYF
d_call: NA; j_call: TRBJ2-7; clone_size: NA; v_call: TRBV12-5; cdr3_nt: TGTGCTAGTGGTTTGGAGGAGTACGAGCAGTACTTC; cdr3_aa: CASGLEEYEQYF
d_call: TRBD1; j_call: TRBJ1-1; clone_size: NA; v_call: TRBV6-6; cdr3_nt: TGTGCCAGCAGTTACCCGGGACAGGGGGCTGAAGCTTTCTTT; cdr3_aa: CASSYPGQGAEAFF
d_call: NA; j_call: TRBJ2-7; clone_size: once; v_call: TRBV3-1/TRBV3-2; cdr3_nt: TGTGCCAGCAGCCCAAATGGGCAGGAGCAGTACTTC; cdr3_aa: CASSPNGQEQYF
d_call: NA; j_call: TRBJ2-7; clone_size: NA; v_call: TRBV5-6; cdr3_nt: TGTGCCAGCAGCTGGGGGGCCACAGCGGGATGGACCTCCTACGAGCAGTACTTC; cdr3_aa: CASSWGATAGWTSYEQYF
d_call: NA; j_call: TRBJ2-6; clone_size: NA; v_call: TRBV5-1; cdr3_nt: TGCGCCAGCAGCATATCCGGGAGCTCTGGGGCCAACGTCCTGACTTTC; cdr3_aa: CASSISGSSGANVLTF
d_call: NA; j_call: TRBJ2-5; clone_size: NA; v_call: TRBV6-1; cdr3_nt: TGTGCCAGCAGTGAAGGTAACAGCCAAGAGACCCAGTACTTC; cdr3_aa: CASSEGNSQETQYF
d_call: NA; j_call: TRBJ2-2; clone_size: NA; v_call: TRBV15; cdr3_nt: TGTGCCACCAGCAGAAACAGGGCCGGGGAGCTGTTTTTT; cdr3_aa: CATSRNRAGELFF
d_call: TRBD1; j_call: TRBJ1-2; clone_size: NA; v_call: TRBV6-1; cdr3_nt: TGTGCCAGCAGTGAGAGGGGGACAGGGCACTATGGCTACACCTTC; cdr3_aa: CASSERGTGHYGYTF
d_call: NA; j_call: TRBJ1-3; clone_size: NA; v_call: TRBV5-1; cdr3_nt: TGCGCCAGCAGCTTGGCAGGACAGTTCTCTGGAAACACCATATATTTT; cdr3_aa: CASSLAGQFSGNTIYF
d_call: TRBD1; j_call: TRBJ2-3; clone_size: NA; v_call: TRBV5-1; cdr3_nt: TGCGCCAGCAGCCCGGACGGGACAGCTAGCACAGATACGCAGTATTTT; cdr3_aa: CASSPDGTASTDTQYF
d_call: NA; j_call: TRBJ2-2; clone_size: NA; v_call: TRBV5-4; cdr3_nt: TGTGCCAGCAGCTTGGAGGGCCGTACCAAAGGGGATACCGGGGAGCTGTTTTTT; cdr3_aa: CASSLEGRTKGDTGELFF
d_call: TRBD2; j_call: TRBJ2-1; clone_size: NA; v_call: TRBV27; cdr3_nt: TGTGCCAGCAGTTTAGTATGGCGGGGGAACTACAATGAGCAGTTCTTC; cdr3_aa: CASSLVWRGNYNEQFF
d_call: NA; j_call: TRBJ1-5; clone_size: NA; v_call: TRBV10-3; cdr3_nt: TGTGCCATCAGTATGACAGAGAATCAGCCCCAGCATTTT; cdr3_aa: CAISMTENQPQHF
d_call: NA; j_call: TRBJ2-2; clone_size: once; v_call: TRBV25-1; cdr3_nt: TGTGCCAGCAGTGATCTTCGGGGGAACACCGGGGAGCTGTTTTTT; cdr3_aa: CASSDLRGNTGELFF
d_call: NA; j_call: TRBJ1-1; clone_size: NA; v_call: TRBV1; cdr3_nt: TGCACCAGCAGCCAAGATGGCGGTACTAACACTGAAGCTTTCTTT; cdr3_aa: CTSSQDGGTNTEAFF
d_call: NA; j_call: TRBJ2-3; clone_size: once; v_call: TRBV30; cdr3_nt: TGTGCCTGGAGTGGGCTAGGTCTTACAGATACGCAGTATTTT; cdr3_aa: CAWSGLGLTDTQYF
d_call: NA; j_call: TRBJ1-1; clone_size: NA; v_call: TRBV20-1; cdr3_nt: TGCAGTGCTAGACGTAACACTGAAGCTTTCTTT; cdr3_aa: CSARRNTEAFF
d_call: TRBD1; j_call: TRBJ1-3; clone_size: NA; v_call: TRBV2; cdr3_nt: TGTGCCAGCCGGACAGGGGCTGGAAACACCATATATTTT; cdr3_aa: CASRTGAGNTIYF
d_call: NA; j_call: TRBJ1-1; clone_size: NA; v_call: TRBV5-1; cdr3_nt: TGCGCCAGCAACCTCGGGAGGGGGAACACTGAAGCTTTCTTT; cdr3_aa: CASNLGRGNTEAFF
d_call: TRBD1; j_call: TRBJ1-1; clone_size: NA; v_call: TRBV11-1; cdr3_nt: TGTGCCAGCAGCTTAAAGGGGGCGTGGACTGAAGCTTTCTTT; cdr3_aa: CASSLKGAWTEAFF
d_call: TRBD1; j_call: TRBJ2-1; clone_size: NA; v_call: TRBV6-4; cdr3_nt: TGTGCCAGCAGTATCGACAGGGGGTCCTACAATGAGCAGTTCTTC; cdr3_aa: CASSIDRGSYNEQFF